These 30 T cell receptor beta chains originate from one sample sequenced in a study of cytomegalovirus exposure and HLA in healthy donors. Primers included in the PCR were 60 Vbeta and 13 Jbeta primers. Libraries were prepared by immunoSEQ multiplex PCR; TCRdb keeps only in-frame clonotypes and omits some of them. Counted here are about 99,000 clones, around four fifths occurring once; the ten biggest clones make up roughly 1.8%. The sequenced sample consisted of PBMCs. These receptors came from a woman in her forties in good health and CMV-seronegative.

The J gene is TRBJ2-5, the V gene TRBV7-9; D is possibly TRBD1 (5 bases). Trimming pared 7 bases from V and 4 bases from J, leaving 22 bases between. This CDR3 is 16 amino acids long. The germline V gene encodes CDR1 SEHNR and CDR2 FQNEAQ (reference sequence). CDR3 amino acids: CASTPGPAYGRETQYF. CDR3 nucleotide sequence: TGTGCCAGCACACCAGGGCCCGCATATGGTAGAGAGACCCAGTACTTC. Full variable domain (missing parts from reference TRBV7-9 and TRBJ2-5): DTGVSQNPRHKITKRGQNVTFRCDPISEHNRLYWYRQTLGQGPEFLTYFQNEAQLEKSRLLSDRFSAERPKGSFSTLEIQRTEQGDSAMYLCASTPGPAYGRETQYFGPGTRLLVL.

DNA of the CDR3: TGTGCCAGCAGCTTGCCGTCTGGACTAGCGGGACCCTTCGGCGAGACCCAGTACTTC. It codes for CASSLPSGLAGPFGETQYF. J is TRBJ2-5 and V is TRBV5-6; TRBD2 matches at 12 bases. Germline V lookup: CDR1 SGHDT, CDR2 YYEEEE. The ends lost 1 base at V and 5 bases at J; junction bases unmatched: 15. The CDR3 extends over 19 amino acids.

The chain has TRBV30 and TRBJ1-5, with D possibly being TRBD1 (6 bases). V was pared by 2 bases and J by 8 bases, with 13 bases between. The germline V gene has CDR1 GTSNPN and CDR2 SVGIG (reference sequence). The CDR3 loop spans 13 amino acids. In nucleotides, the CDR3 is TGTGCCTGGAGTTCACAGGGAGGGGAGCCCCAGCATTTT. This encodes CAWSSQGGEPQHF.

The sample holds a few counts of this clone. V is TRBV6-1 and J is TRBJ2-3; 8 nucleotides agree with TRBD1. The J segment lost 3 bases and the V segment lost 3 bases, leaving 8 bases of the junction unmatched. Looked up from germline, CDR1 is MNHNS and CDR2 is SASEGT. CDR3 length equals 16 residues. The CDR3 loop is CASSEGRQGATDTQYF. The CDR3 DNA follows: TGTGCCAGCAGTGAGGGTCGGCAGGGGGCAACAGATACGCAGTATTTT.

The genes are TRBV5-6 and TRBJ2-5; 15 positions agree with TRBD2. V was pared by 5 bases and J by 4 bases, with 6 bases of the junction left unmatched. The CDR3 extends over 16 amino acids. Germline assignment: CDR1 SGHDT and CDR2 YYEEEE. CDR3 bases: TGTGCCAGCAGATACGGGACTAGCGGGAGGATAGAGACCCAGTACTTC. It specifies CASRYGTSGRIETQYF.

This chain joins TRBV18 and TRBJ1-1; 9 nucleotides agree with TRBD1. The CDR3 consists of 16 residues. The trim removed 2 bases at V and 5 bases at J, leaving 9 bases unmatched. Germline CDR1 reads KGHSH; CDR2 reads LQKENI. CDR3: CASSPSRTGVGTEAFF. Here the CDR3 DNA reads TGTGCCAGCTCACCATCTCGGACAGGGGTCGGTACTGAAGCTTTCTTT.

This clone was counted between two and nine times. This chain uses TRBV9 with TRBJ1-2, with D uncertain. The CDR3 length is 12 residues. In germline, CDR1 is SGDLS, CDR2 YYNGEE. V lost 0 bases, J lost 3 bases, and 3 bases lay in between. CDR3 in amino acids: CASSVGDYGYTF. The CDR3 nucleotides are TGTGCCAGCAGCGTAGGAGACTATGGCTACACCTTC.

This clone was detected only a few times. The genes are TRBV6-4 and TRBJ2-3, with 13 bases identical to TRBD2. CDR3 length: 15 amino acids. The V segment lost 5 bases and the J segment 4 bases; nucleotides outside the gene matches: 3. The germline gives CDR1 MRHNA, CDR2 SNTAGT. CDR3 in DNA: TGTGCCAGCAGTCCCACTAGCGGGAGGGCAGATACGCAGTATTTT. This gives the protein CASSPTSGRADTQYF.

V is TRBV28 and J is TRBJ1-4, with no clear D. CDR3 length: 11 amino acids. The V gene's germline CDR1 is MDHEN and CDR2 SYDVKM. V was shortened by 7 bases and J by 5 bases, with 5 bases between the two germline ends. The CDR3: CASTSNEKLFF. The DNA of the CDR3 is TGTGCCAGCACCTCGAATGAAAAACTGTTTTTT.

This clone has a handful of counts. The gene calls are TRBV4-1 and TRBJ2-5; 7 bases are a match to TRBD1. CDR3 size: 17 residues. Germline loops: CDR1 MGHRA, CDR2 YSYEKL. V shed 2 bases, J shed 3 bases, and the junction held 12 bases outside the gene matches. DNA of the CDR3: TGCGCCAGCAGCCAACTTACCTACCGGGACAGAAAAGAGACCCAGTACTTC. It specifies CASSQLTYRDRKETQYF.

The rearrangement links TRBV10-3 to TRBJ2-3; D might be TRBD2 (6 bases). V lost 3 bases and J 5 bases, leaving 12 bases between the germline ends. The CDR3 runs 14 residues. CDR1 is ENHRY and CDR2 is SYGVKD in the germline V gene. The DNA for the CDR3 is TGTGCCATCAGTGATCCCCTAGCGAAAGATACGCAGTATTTT. Residues: CAISDPLAKDTQYF.

The V call is TRBV30, the J call TRBJ1-5; the D gene is possibly TRBD1 (5 bases). The CDR3 sequence is 13 residues long. CDR1 and CDR2 from the germline V gene are GTSNPN and SVGIG (reference sequence). V was cut by 7 bases and J by 3 bases, with 13 bases left in between. The CDR3 coding sequence is TGTGCCTTCACCCGGGACTTCAATCAGCCCCAGCATTTT. Translation: CAFTRDFNQPQHF. Full variable domain (missing parts from reference TRBV30 and TRBJ1-5): SQTIHQWPATLVQPVGSPLSLECTVEGTSNPNLYWYRQAAGRGLQLLFYSVGIGQISSEVPQNLSASRPQDRQFILSSKKLLLSDSGFYLCAFTRDFNQPQHFGDGTRLSIL.

This sequence joins TRBV28 and TRBJ1-2; D gene uncertain. Germline V gene sequence: CDR1 MDHEN, CDR2 SYDVKM. This CDR3 has 12 amino acids. V was clipped by 2 bases and J by 5 bases, with 6 bases between them. The CDR3 nucleotides are TGTGCCAGCAGTTTACAGACTTATGGCTACACCTTC. Its translation: CASSLQTYGYTF.

This clone showed up just once. This chain links TRBV18 with TRBJ1-5; 7 bases agree with TRBD1. Per the germline V gene, CDR1 is KGHSH and CDR2 is LQKENI. The ends lost 6 bases at V and 7 bases at J; junction bases unmatched: 12. This CDR3 contains 15 residues. The CDR3 region is CASSPTGSARQPQHF. The CDR3 bases are TGTGCCAGCTCGCCGACAGGGAGTGCGCGCCAGCCCCAGCATTTT. The variable domain in full, completed from reference TRBV18 and TRBJ1-5, reads NAGVMQNPRHLVRRRGQEARLRCSPMKGHSHVYWYRQLPEEGLKFMVYLQKENIIDESGMPKERFSAEFPKEGPSILRIQQVVRGDSAAYFCASSPTGSARQPQHFGDGTRLSIL.

This chain links TRBV2 with TRBJ2-1, with 12 bases identical to TRBD1. The V gene end was trimmed by 3 bases and the J gene end by 6 bases; junction bases not matched to a gene: 0. CDR3 size: 14 residues. The germline V gene encodes CDR1 SNHLY and CDR2 FYNNEI. The DNA for the CDR3 is TGTGCCAGCAGTGAGGGACAGGGGGCCAATGAGCAGTTCTTC. Its translation is CASSEGQGANEQFF.

This chain connects TRBV9 to TRBJ2-3, with TRBD2 matching 13 bases. With V trimmed by 5 bases and J by 5 bases, 8 bases remained unmatched. Germline CDR1 is SGDLS and CDR2 is YYNGEE. The CDR3 has 16 amino acids. CDR3 protein: CASRRTSGSWGDTQYF. The CDR3 DNA sequence: TGTGCCAGCAGGAGGACTAGCGGGAGTTGGGGAGATACGCAGTATTTT.

The chain joins TRBV6-1 to TRBJ1-1; D is undetermined. Germline CDR1 MNHNS, CDR2 SASEGT. This CDR3 contains 13 residues. Trimming cost V 10 bases and J 0 bases, with 12 bases left between them. CDR3: CATLMQMNTEAFF. DNA for the CDR3: TGTGCCACCCTCATGCAGATGAACACTGAAGCTTTCTTT.

The CDR3: CASSIIGGRSTEAFF. The CDR3 nucleotides read TGTGCCAGTAGTATAATAGGGGGACGGAGCACTGAAGCTTTCTTT. The rearrangement uses TRBV19 and TRBJ1-1, with D perhaps matching TRBD1 (6 bases). Germline V gene lookup returns CDR1 LNHDA and CDR2 SQIVND (reference sequence). This CDR3 is built from 15 residues. V gave up 2 bases and J gave up 4 bases, with 14 bases separating them.

The chain is built from TRBV7-9 and TRBJ2-6; 8 nucleotides align to TRBD1. Looked up from germline, CDR1 is SEHNR and CDR2 is FQNEAQ (reference sequence). CDR3 length: 19 amino acids. The V segment lost 4 bases and the J segment 0 bases; nucleotides outside the gene matches: 11. DNA for the CDR3: TGTGCCAGCAGCTCTCCCAGGGGGCTATCTTACTCTGGGGCCAACGTCCTGACTTTC. This encodes CASSSPRGLSYSGANVLTF.

V is TRBV19 and J is TRBJ1-1; 7 nucleotides align to TRBD1. After removal of 5 bases from V and 3 bases from J, the junction contained 9 bases not matched to a gene. The CDR3 consists of 15 residues. Germline lookup yields CDR1 LNHDA and CDR2 SQIVND (reference sequence). CDR3 nucleotide sequence: TGTGCCAGTAGTCTCAAAAGTCAGGGGGACACTGAAGCTTTCTTT. It codes for CASSLKSQGDTEAFF.

CDR3 amino acids: CARAEVPGELFF. DNA of the CDR3: TGTGCCCGCGCGGAGGTACCCGGGGAGCTGTTTTTT. This chain links TRBV6-5 with TRBJ2-2; maybe TRBD2 (5 bases). Per the germline V gene, CDR1 is MNHEY and CDR2 is SVGAGI. The CDR3 has 12 amino acids. The V gene lost 11 bases and the J gene lost 6 bases, with 13 bases spanning the gap.

The rearrangement uses TRBV28 and TRBJ2-7, with 8 bases fitting TRBD1. The germline V gene has CDR1 MDHEN and CDR2 SYDVKM. This CDR3 is 18 amino acids long. J gave up 6 bases and V 4 bases, and 20 bases lay outside the gene matches. CDR3 sequence: CASSSRTGLYVYEGEQYF. CDR3 nucleotide sequence: TGTGCCAGCAGTTCTCGGACAGGGTTGTACGTGTACGAAGGCGAGCAGTACTTC.

J is TRBJ2-2 and V is TRBV19, with 7 bases identical to TRBD1. With 5 bases clipped from V and 3 bases from J, the junction kept 9 bases outside the gene matches. This CDR3 is 16 amino acids long. Germline CDR1 is LNHDA and CDR2 is SQIVND (reference sequence). The CDR3 is CASSGPTGWDTGELFF. The DNA of the CDR3 is TGTGCCAGTAGTGGGCCGACAGGGTGGGACACCGGGGAGCTGTTTTTT.

The V call is TRBV18, the J call TRBJ1-1, with a tentative D call TRBD1 (6 bases). Looked up from germline, CDR1 is KGHSH and CDR2 is LQKENI. Trimming stripped 5 bases from V and 5 bases from J, with 9 bases between. The CDR3 runs to 12 residues. The CDR3 here is CASSSQGTEAFF. Written as DNA, the CDR3 is TGTGCCAGCTCATCGCAGGGGACTGAAGCTTTCTTT. Supplemented by reference TRBV18 and TRBJ1-1, the full variable domain reads NAGVMQNPRHLVRRRGQEARLRCSPMKGHSHVYWYRQLPEEGLKFMVYLQKENIIDESGMPKERFSAEFPKEGPSILRIQQVVRGDSAAYFCASSSQGTEAFFGQGTRLTVV.

This sequence joins TRBV21-1 and TRBJ2-1; no check of the table's D call, TRBD2, against the DNA was made. TRBV21-1 is deemed a pseudogene. This CDR3 is 16 amino acids long. The CDR3 spells CASSNGLAGGGDEQFF. The CDR3 DNA sequence: TGTGCCAGCAGCAATGGGCTAGCGGGGGGCGGGGATGAGCAGTTCTTC.

J is TRBJ1-2 and V is TRBV7-2, with 8 positions matching TRBD1. Trimming cost V 5 bases and J 6 bases; bases outside gene matches: 5. CDR1 and CDR2 from the germline V gene are SGHTA and FQGNSA. There are 13 residues in the CDR3. The CDR3 bases are TGTGCCAGCAGCATGGTACAGGGGGATGGCTACACCTTC. This translates into CASSMVQGDGYTF.

This chain uses TRBV4-1 with TRBJ1-2; 9 nucleotides line up with TRBD1. The CDR3 consists of 14 residues. Unmatched junction bases numbered 3, after V lost 0 bases and J lost 7 bases. From germline, CDR1 is MGHRA and CDR2 YSYEKL. The CDR3 here is CASSQDPGQGGYTF. The CDR3 coding sequence is TGCGCCAGCAGCCAAGATCCGGGACAGGGTGGCTACACCTTC.

The rearrangement links TRBV13 to TRBJ2-7; TRBD2 matches at 7 bases. V lost 0 bases to trimming and J lost 4 bases; unmatched junction nucleotides: 6. CDR3 length: 15 amino acids. The germline gives CDR1 PRHDT, CDR2 FYEKMQ (reference sequence). In DNA form, the CDR3 reads TGTGCCAGCAGCTTAGGGGGGGAGGGTTCGTACGAGCAGTACTTC. Its protein product is CASSLGGEGSYEQYF.

For this clone: The junction and the germline gene differ at one end; a read error may be behind it. The chain uses TRBV7-9 and TRBJ1-3; possibly TRBD1 for D (5 bases). In germline, CDR1 is SEHNR, CDR2 FQNEAQ (reference sequence). The CDR3 has 16 amino acids. CDR3 amino acids: CSSTMTGGRGGNTIYF. CDR3 nucleotide sequence: TGTTCCAGCACCATGACGGGGGGAAGGGGCGGAAACACCATATATTTT.

This clone was seen once. The chain carries TRBV2 and TRBJ1-5; 9 bases match TRBD1. This CDR3 has 15 residues. With V trimmed by 3 bases and J by 4 bases, 4 bases remained unmatched. Germline V gene data show CDR1 as SNHLY and CDR2 as FYNNEI. The CDR3 sequence is CASSDEGQGNQPQHF. Written as DNA, the CDR3 is TGTGCCAGCAGTGATGAGGGACAGGGAAATCAGCCCCAGCATTTT.